This T cell receptor beta chain stems from a study of vaccination and CD4 T cells after COVID-19. Study in general: SARS-CoV-2 PCR on nasal swabs had been positive for the convalescent patients; several were mild and one was severe. Median time from second vaccine dose to sampling was roughly 72 days (14 to 241).

V gave up 7 bases and J gave up 2 bases, with 18 bases separating them. There are 16 residues in the CDR3. Per the germline V gene, CDR1 is MNHNS and CDR2 is SASEGT. Whole-study findings and limits: Early post-infection timepoints were not included, and relatively few convalescent patients were studied.

TCRdb analysed the PCR reads with MiXCR anew, one entry per CDR3 protein. The table lists roughly 16,000 distinct CDR3 sequences, approximately 66% of them singletons. As for this clonotype: Antigen specificity is unknown.

Sample: CD4+ T cells from blood, taken after SARS-CoV-2 vaccination. J is TRBJ2-4 and V is TRBV6-1; TRBD2 might be the D (6 bases). The sequence derives from a human donor who had recovered from COVID-19. The CDR3: CASTPDPAGSKNIQYF. The CDR3 nucleotides are TGTGCCAGCACCCCGGACCCGGCGGGGTCCAAAAACATTCAGTACTTC.